Listed below are T cell receptor beta chains from one sample, sequenced in a study of CD4 T cells in relation to SARS-CoV-2 and coronaviruses. Only in-frame clones appear in the TCRdb table, and some are missing; sequencing was by immunoSEQ multiplex PCR. The sample holds 50,000 to 70,000 clones, 80% to 90% seen once. Material for sequencing was memory CD4+ T cells from PBMCs. All receptors come from a human donor in good health. Each CDR3 is given with its conserved first and last residue. D genes are given only for firm matches. Only part of the rows carry a size: once, few, many, or a class if the clone is expanded.

j_gene	v_gene	d_gene	abundance	CDR3aa	CDR3nt
TRBJ1-4	TRBV29-1	TRBD1	NA	CSVEDRGQGNEKLFF	TGCAGCGTTGAAGATCGAGGACAGGGGAATGAAAAACTGTTTTTT
TRBJ2-3	TRBV5-5	TRBD2	NA	CASSGRLLAGGLGTQYF	TGTGCCAGCAGCGGCCGATTACTAGCGGGGGGCCTCGGTACGCAGTATTTT
TRBJ2-7	TRBV27	NA	once	CASSPRGRMGEQYF	TGTGCCAGCAGTCCCCGGGGGCGTATGGGCGAGCAGTACTTC
TRBJ1-4	TRBV2	TRBD1	NA	CASTPGTGGRGYEKLFF	TGTGCCAGCACTCCCGGGACAGGCGGGAGGGGGTATGAAAAACTGTTTTTT
TRBJ2-1	TRBV2	NA	NA	CASTKGFGNEQFF	TGTGCCAGCACAAAGGGGTTCGGCAATGAGCAGTTCTTC
TRBJ2-1	TRBV7-3	TRBD2	NA	CASSYRPTGGPYNEQFF	TGTGCCAGCAGCTACCGACCGACGGGAGGGCCATACAATGAGCAGTTCTTC
TRBJ1-4	TRBV18	TRBD1	NA	CASTGTVTNEKLFF	TGTGCCAGCACTGGGACAGTAACTAATGAAAAACTGTTTTTT
TRBJ1-3	TRBV5-1	TRBD1	NA	CASSWTGTGFGNTIYF	TGCGCCAGCAGCTGGACCGGGACAGGGTTTGGAAACACCATATATTTT
TRBJ1-6	TRBV15	TRBD1	NA	CATSRGPGQGTPLHF	TGTGCCACCAGCAGAGGGCCGGGACAGGGAACACCCCTCCACTTT
TRBJ1-5	TRBV11-2	NA	once	CASSLGADQPQHF	TGTGCCAGCAGCTTAGGGGCGGATCAGCCCCAGCATTTT
TRBJ2-5	TRBV7-2	TRBD2	NA	CASSPQTSVGETQYF	TGTGCCAGCAGCCCGCAAACTAGCGTTGGGGAGACCCAGTACTTC
TRBJ1-4	TRBV19	TRBD1	NA	CASSDRAKDEKLFF	TGTGCCAGCTCCGACAGGGCGAAGGATGAAAAACTGTTTTTT
TRBJ2-5	TRBV12-3/TRBV12-4	NA	NA	CASGVAVQETQYF	TGTGCCAGCGGGGTAGCGGTCCAAGAGACCCAGTACTTC
TRBJ2-5	TRBV3-1/TRBV3-2	NA	NA	CASSQLTATQYF	TGTGCCAGCAGCCAGCTGACAGCCACCCAGTACTTC
TRBJ2-2	TRBV5-1	TRBD2	NA	CASSLSGSTGELFF	TGCGCCAGCAGCCTCAGCGGGAGCACCGGGGAGCTGTTTTTT
TRBJ1-6	TRBV7-9	NA	NA	CASTILTNSPLHF	TGTGCCAGCACCATTCTCACGAATTCACCCCTCCACTTT
TRBJ2-3	TRBV4-3	NA	NA	CASSQDAGKQYF	TGCGCCAGCAGCCAAGACGCCGGAAAGCAGTATTTT
TRBJ1-2	TRBV3-1/TRBV3-2	NA	NA	CASSRSVGIGYGYTF	TGTGCCAGCAGCCGGTCTGTGGGTATTGGCTATGGCTACACCTTC
TRBJ2-7	TRBV12-3/TRBV12-4	NA	NA	CASTLTGTYEQYF	TGTGCCAGCACCCTGACGGGAACCTACGAGCAGTACTTC
TRBJ2-3	TRBV29-1	NA	NA	CSVATGSTDTQYF	TGCAGCGTTGCTACAGGGTCGACAGATACGCAGTATTTT
TRBJ2-7	TRBV11-2	NA	NA	CASSAQPGAGEQYF	TGTGCCAGCAGCGCCCAACCAGGGGCAGGCGAGCAGTACTTC
TRBJ1-4	TRBV28	NA	NA	CASSLGGEKLFF	TGTGCCAGCAGTTTGGGTGGTGAAAAACTGTTTTTT
TRBJ2-2	TRBV30	NA	NA	CAWTPGHPTGELFF	TGTGCCTGGACCCCGGGACACCCTACCGGGGAGCTGTTTTTT
TRBJ1-6	TRBV5-1	TRBD1	NA	CASSLDPGTGPTNSPLHF	TGCGCCAGCAGCTTGGATCCCGGGACAGGACCGACTAATTCACCCCTCCACTTT
TRBJ2-5	TRBV5-1	NA	NA	CASSLARMQGGRETQYF	TGCGCCAGCAGCTTGGCTAGAATGCAGGGCGGACGAGAGACCCAGTACTTC
TRBJ1-1	TRBV5-6	NA	NA	CASSPWGTEAFF	TGTGCCAGCAGCCCATGGGGAACTGAAGCTTTCTTT
TRBJ1-4	TRBV5-5	NA	NA	CASSTTGPNEKLFF	TGTGCCAGCAGCACGACAGGCCCTAATGAAAAACTGTTTTTT
TRBJ2-3	TRBV11-3	NA	NA	CASSPGPRGDTQYF	TGTGCCAGCAGCCCGGGCCCCCGGGGAGATACGCAGTATTTT
TRBJ1-5	TRBV5-6	NA	NA	CASSQYNQPQHF	TGTGCCAGCAGCCAGTATAATCAGCCCCAGCATTTT
TRBJ2-5	TRBV5-4	NA	NA	CASSLGPGGEETQYF	TGTGCCAGCAGCTTGGGACCTGGGGGAGAAGAGACCCAGTACTTC
TRBJ1-2	TRBV4-1	NA	NA	CASSQLADVNYGYTF	TGCGCCAGCAGCCAACTTGCGGACGTTAACTATGGCTACACCTTC
TRBJ1-1	TRBV3-1/TRBV3-2	TRBD1	NA	CASSQETGGGTEAFF	TGTGCCAGCAGCCAAGAAACAGGGGGGGGAACTGAAGCTTTCTTT
TRBJ2-3	TRBV10-1	TRBD2	NA	CASSRGSGITDTQYF	TGCGCCAGCAGCCGAGGTAGCGGGATCACAGATACGCAGTATTTT
TRBJ2-7	TRBV5-1	NA	NA	CASSLSAGWGNEQYF	TGCGCCAGCAGCTTGAGCGCAGGGTGGGGGAACGAGCAGTACTTC
TRBJ1-5	TRBV6-2/TRBV6-3	TRBD1	once	CASSDRGDQHF	TGTGCCAGCAGTGACAGGGGGGATCAGCATTTT
TRBJ2-5	TRBV9	NA	NA	CASSVGAVETQYF	TGTGCCAGCAGCGTAGGAGCGGTAGAGACCCAGTACTTC
TRBJ2-3	TRBV2	NA	NA	CASLEDSVTDTQYF	TGTGCCAGCCTAGAAGATAGCGTCACAGATACGCAGTATTTT
TRBJ1-6	TRBV5-1	TRBD1	NA	CASSPGGDSYNSPLHF	TGCGCCAGCAGCCCTGGAGGGGACAGTTATAATTCACCCCTCCACTTT
TRBJ2-7	TRBV5-1	NA	few	CASSLTTPYEQYF	TGCGCCAGCAGCTTGACCACTCCCTACGAGCAGTACTTC